This is a list of T cell receptor beta chains from one sample in a study of cytomegalovirus exposure and HLA in healthy donors. Sequencing used immunoSEQ multiplex PCR; TCRdb keeps in-frame clones, though not all of them. This sample has around 67,000 clones; approximately 78% occur once, and the top ten carry about 8%. Sequenced material: PBMCs. The origin of the receptors is a man between 18 and 35 years old in good health and CMV-seropositive. Both conserved end residues are trimmed from each CDR3. The D gene is left open where the match is weak.

d_call v_call cdr3_aa
. TRBV4-1 ASSRLVDRNTEAF
. TRBV5-4 ATRSVGGSPLH
TRBD1 TRBV4-2 ASSQGESDRVNEQF
TRBD1 TRBV13 ASSADRAPYEQY
. TRBV10-3 AISESANYGYT
. TRBV30 AWSVAAGTEAF
TRBD1 TRBV30 AWGDRTPYQPQH
. TRBV7-8 ASSLGGVSYNSPLH
TRBD1 TRBV5-6 ASSSQGARGYT
TRBD1 TRBV7-3 ASSPGQGPFGDNEQF
. TRBV4-1 ASSYQGNDGGYT
. TRBV6-5 ASSYFEGMGHSPLH
. TRBV7-2 ASSLGTVPDTQY
TRBD2 TRBV2 ASSFDRGLTSGSSLRTHEQY
. TRBV5-1 ASSLVQARGIQY
TRBD1 TRBV4-1 ASSLTGTVRYEQY
. TRBV6-1 ASRGGASLH
. TRBV28 ASSLFYSYEQY
. TRBV2 ASSVTRANYGYT
. TRBV6-1 ASKWGQGAKNIQY
. TRBV25-1 ASSPRDKGEAF
. TRBV2 ASSKAGSQETQY
. TRBV2 ASSEGHSMNTEAF
TRBD1 TRBV15 ATSPLGTGPNQPQH
. TRBV28 ATQEGVRYTGELF
. TRBV6-5 ASSLGTTETQY
. TRBV6-5 ASSSGQIQEKLF
TRBD2 TRBV7-8 ASSLASGLGYEQY
. TRBV28 ASSRHNSYGYT
TRBD2 TRBV7-8 ASSLGGGRGTDTQY
. TRBV5-1 ASSLESVEQF
. TRBV2 ASSALEEGEQF
. TRBV4-1 ASSHNTGQPQH
. TRBV2 ASRFGSASPFYEQY
. TRBV28 ASSLFAAGNSGNTIY
TRBD1 TRBV4-1 ASSRDRAPGNTIY
TRBD1 TRBV15 ATTPDRVNYGYT
. TRBV6-1 ASSGTTDTGELF
TRBD2 TRBV13 ASSWEGLSSYEQY
TRBD2 TRBV5-1 ASSPDPGLATDTQY
TRBD2 TRBV29-1 SAGAGAPLGQY
TRBD1 TRBV5-1 ASSLAEGDSQETQY
. TRBV7-9 ASSFAGSNQPQH
TRBD1 TRBV28 ASSSGQVGSYEQY
. TRBV30 AWSWGGDTEAF
. TRBV29-1 SVDAGANYGYT
TRBD1 TRBV5-1 ASSSSTGRKTGDTQY
. TRBV6-5 ASSSGQNTEAF
. TRBV6-5 ASSYAADPSYNEQF
. TRBV7-8 ASSLLGQRSYNEQF
TRBD1 TRBV4-2 ASSQSPGQGPEAF
. TRBV7-8 ASSSGWETDTQY
. TRBV29-1 SVVVSEGAQY
. TRBV4-1 ASSQEADSGNTIY
. TRBV30 AWSPTRATGELF